This TCR beta chain was identified during a study of T cell responses to AZD1222 COVID-19 vaccine. With regard to this clone: The antigen is undetermined.

The protocol was immunoSEQ multiplex PCR, while the TCRdb copy is restricted to in-frame clones and leaves out a portion. The sample has roughly 130,000 clones, roughly 86% seen once. General study findings and limits: There were mostly white British donors and more females than males, and clonal diversity was possibly underestimated.

The sample consisted of peripheral blood, taken on day 0 of AZD1222 vaccination. This receptor was identified in an adult in good health.

CDR3: CAISPGTGDGDTQYF. The CDR3 DNA is TGTGCCATCAGTCCCGGGACAGGGGATGGAGATACGCAGTATTTT. The chain carries TRBV10-3 and TRBJ2-3; 10 nucleotides match TRBD1. V lost 5 bases, J lost 5 bases, and 7 bases stayed unmatched. Germline CDR1 ENHRY, CDR2 SYGVKD. The CDR3 loop spans 15 amino acids.